This TCR beta chain was captured in a study of T cells in Graves' hyperthyroidism and ophthalmopathy. TCR beta CDR3 regions were amplified from RNA transcripts. Initially, a first-round RT-PCR of the TCR CDR3 employed the HTBI primer set. MiXCR was run by TCRdb on the multiplex PCR reads, yielding one entry per CDR3 protein. The sample yields a few hundred thousand distinct CDR3 sequences, 13% to 15% seen once. The CDR3 totals 19 residues. Losses at the gene ends were 5 bases for V and 0 bases for J; bases not matched to a gene: 13. CDR1 and CDR2 (germline): LGHNA, YNFKEQ. V usage is TRBV4-2 and J usage is TRBJ2-3, with TRBD2 matching 11 bases. The specimen was blood. The source of this sequence is a woman aged 18-29 years with Graves' hyperthyroidism. The CDR3 sequence is CASSRRSTSGMSSTDTQYF. CDR3 coding DNA: TGTGCCAGCAGCAGGCGGTCGACTAGCGGGATGTCTAGCACAGATACGCAGTATTTT.